The 28 T cell receptor beta chains listed next were all sequenced from one sample in a study of technical replicates of blood from a few donors. Clones were read by immunoSEQ multiplex PCR, and TCRdb kept only the in-frame ones, dropping some. Of about 79,000 clones listed, roughly 92% are singletons. The sequenced sample was T cells isolated from PBMCs. Receptors were obtained from a human donor in good health.

CDR3 DNA sequence: TGTGCCAGCAGCTTAGATACAGGTTCACCCCTCCACTTT. The encoded protein is CASSLDTGSPLHF. J is TRBJ1-6 and V is TRBV11-2; a weak D match, TRBD1 (5 bases). CDR1 is SGHAT, CDR2 FQNNGV, per germline. CDR3 length: 13 amino acids. V lost 0 bases to trimming and J lost 9 bases, with 6 bases between them.

The CDR3 here is CASSETGATIYF. DNA for the CDR3: TGTGCCAGCAGCGAAACAGGGGCCACCATATATTTT. The chain recombines TRBV25-1 with TRBJ1-3, with 7 bases identical to TRBD1. The trim removed 6 bases at V and 9 bases at J, leaving 5 bases unmatched. In germline, CDR1 is MGHDK, CDR2 SYGVNS. The CDR3 loop spans 12 amino acids.

The CDR3 loop reads CASKIQGGAEDTQYF. CDR3 DNA: TGCGCCAGCAAGATTCAAGGGGGCGCTGAGGATACGCAGTATTTT. V and J are TRBV5-1 and TRBJ2-3; 7 bases line up with TRBD1. Germline V CDR1 and CDR2: SGHRS, YFSETQ. This CDR3 region has 15 residues. Trimming cost V 6 bases and J 6 bases; bases outside gene matches: 13.

The chain joins TRBV28 to TRBJ1-2, with 7 bases lining up with TRBD1. CDR1 is MDHEN, CDR2 SYDVKM, per germline. V lost 6 bases and J lost 4; bases outside the gene matches: 14. CDR3 length: 16 residues. CDR3 in amino acids: CASRPWRGTASYGYTF. The DNA for the CDR3 is TGTGCCAGCAGGCCTTGGAGAGGGACAGCTAGCTATGGCTACACCTTC.

This chain links TRBV5-1 with TRBJ2-7; unclear D gene. CDR1 is SGHRS and CDR2 is YFSETQ in the germline V gene. CDR3 length: 13 residues. Between the trimmed V and J ends, which lost 0 bases and 7 bases, there was a span of 11 bases. The CDR3, as DNA: TGCGCCAGCAGCTTGGGAAGTGGCAAGGAGCAGTACTTC. Translated: CASSLGSGKEQYF.

This chain links TRBV27 with TRBJ2-2; D is uncertain. With 10 bases removed from V and 6 bases from J, the gap between germline ends came to 6 bases. The CDR3 is made up of 10 amino acids. Germline-derived CDR1 and CDR2 are MNHEY and SMNVEV (reference sequence). The CDR3 DNA reads as TGTGCCACCTTTTCCGGGGAGCTGTTTTTT. It is translated as CATFSGELFF.

The chain combines TRBV10-3 with TRBJ1-2, with D unclear. Deletions cut 8 bases from V and 2 bases from J, with 15 bases between. The CDR3 totals 14 residues. In germline, CDR1 is ENHRY, CDR2 SYGVKD. For the CDR3, the DNA is TGTGCCATCGCCTCTAGGGAGAGCAACTATGGCTACACCTTC. It is translated as CAIASRESNYGYTF.

The genes are TRBV9 and TRBJ1-6; D gene uncertain. V gave up 0 bases and J gave up 4 bases, with 5 bases separating them. Germline V lookup: CDR1 SGDLS, CDR2 YYNGEE. This CDR3 spans 14 amino acids. CDR3: CASSVDRYNSPLHF. The CDR3 DNA follows: TGTGCCAGCAGCGTAGATCGGTATAATTCACCCCTCCACTTT.

This clone came up once. The chain combines TRBV11-2 with TRBJ2-1, with D unclear. Per the germline V gene, CDR1 is SGHAT and CDR2 is FQNNGV. CDR3 length: 15 residues. V was clipped by 1 base and J by 0 bases, with 7 bases between them. The CDR3, as DNA: TGTGCCAGCAGCTTAGCGAGAGCCTCCTACAATGAGCAGTTCTTC. The encoded protein is CASSLARASYNEQFF.

The V and J genes are TRBV6-4 and TRBJ2-7; D perhaps matches TRBD2 (6 bases). CDR3 length equals 13 residues. Germline lookup yields CDR1 MRHNA and CDR2 SNTAGT. With 4 bases removed from V and 6 bases from J, the gap between germline ends came to 13 bases. In nucleotides, the CDR3 is TGTGCCAGCAGTGTAAACGGGAGAGGCGAGCAGTACTTC. Translating gives CASSVNGRGEQYF.

The CDR3 nucleotides read TGTGCCAGCAGACCCGGGACAGGGGTCTACGAGCAGTACTTC. This sequence encodes CASRPGTGVYEQYF. V gene TRBV7-9 combines with J gene TRBJ2-7, with 10 bases aligning to TRBD1. The CDR3 is made up of 14 amino acids. CDR1 and CDR2 (germline): SEHNR, FQNEAQ (reference sequence). After removal of 6 bases from V and 3 bases from J, the junction contained 5 bases not matched to a gene. Complete variable domain (other parts from reference TRBV7-9 and TRBJ2-7): DTGVSQNPRHKITKRGQNVTFRCDPISEHNRLYWYRQTLGQGPEFLTYFQNEAQLEKSRLLSDRFSAERPKGSFSTLEIQRTEQGDSAMYLCASRPGTGVYEQYFGPGTRLTVT.

The chain carries TRBV7-6 and TRBJ1-1, with D tentatively TRBD1 (5 bases). This CDR3 has 12 amino acids. Trimming removed 6 bases at V and 1 base at J, with 6 bases between. Germline-derived CDR1 and CDR2 are SGHVS and FNYEAQ. As DNA, the CDR3 is TGTGCCAGCAGTCAGGGGAACACTGAAGCTTTCTTT. This sequence encodes CASSQGNTEAFF. Using reference TRBV7-6 and TRBJ1-1 for the parts outside the CDR3, the full variable domain is GAGVSQSPRYKVTKRGQDVALRCDPISGHVSLYWYRQALGQGPEFLTYFNYEAQQDKSGLPNDRFSAERPEGSISTLTIQRTEQRDSAMYRCASSQGNTEAFFGQGTRLTVV.

This chain joins TRBV6-5 and TRBJ2-3; D perhaps matches TRBD2 (6 bases). Germline values: CDR1 MNHEY, CDR2 SVGAGI. The germline V and J ends were trimmed by 3 bases and 4 bases, with 14 bases remaining between them. The CDR3 totals 15 residues. CDR3 in amino acids: CASSYSLLAPDTQYF. CDR3 nucleotide sequence: TGTGCCAGCAGTTATTCCTTACTAGCCCCAGATACGCAGTATTTT.

The chain has TRBV5-1 and TRBJ2-3; 9 bases are shared with TRBD2. Germline V lookup: CDR1 SGHRS, CDR2 YFSETQ. The CDR3 totals 16 residues. Germline trimming cut 0 bases from V and 1 base from J; bases unmatched to any gene: 3. In DNA, the CDR3 is TGCGCCAGCAGCTTGGCCGTAGCGGGAGGCACAGATACGCAGTATTTT. This encodes CASSLAVAGGTDTQYF.

The chain has TRBV21-1 and TRBJ1-5. TRBV21-1 is termed a pseudogene. CDR3 length: 22 residues. The CDR3 DNA follows: TGTGCCAGCAGCAAAGAACCCCGATTCCAATACGGGATAGATCGTAGCAATCAGCCCCAGCATTTT. Its protein product is CASSKEPRFQYGIDRSNQPQHF.

This clone was observed a handful of times. CDR3 DNA: TGCGCCAGCAGCTCCGGAGCGGGAATGGGCACAGATACGCAGTATTTT. Its protein is CASSSGAGMGTDTQYF. This chain links TRBV5-1 with TRBJ2-3; TRBD2 aligns across 7 bases. The CDR3 loop spans 16 amino acids. CDR1 is SGHRS and CDR2 is YFSETQ in the germline V gene. J gave up 1 base and V 3 bases, and 8 bases lay outside the gene matches.

The rearrangement links TRBV7-9 to TRBJ2-5; possibly TRBD2 for D (7 bases). The CDR3 sequence is 15 residues long. V lost 3 bases to trimming and J lost 5 bases, with 16 bases between them. Germline V gene lookup returns CDR1 SEHNR and CDR2 FQNEAQ (reference sequence). CDR3 DNA: TGTGCCAGCAGCTTCGTCGGCGGGGGCGGGGAGACCCAGTACTTC. Translating it yields CASSFVGGGGETQYF. Supplemented by reference TRBV7-9 and TRBJ2-5, the full variable domain reads DTGVSQNPRHKITKRGQNVTFRCDPISEHNRLYWYRQTLGQGPEFLTYFQNEAQLEKSRLLSDRFSAERPKGSFSTLEIQRTEQGDSAMYLCASSFVGGGGETQYFGPGTRLLVL.

This rearrangement joins TRBV10-3 to TRBJ2-7, with TRBD1 matching 8 bases. With 6 bases clipped from V and 5 bases from J, the junction kept 12 bases outside the gene matches. CDR3 length: 15 amino acids. Germline values: CDR1 ENHRY, CDR2 SYGVKD. For the CDR3, the DNA is TGTGCCATCAGCGGGAACAGGGGGGACCTTGACGAGCAGTACTTC. It yields the protein CAISGNRGDLDEQYF.

The chain links TRBV27 to TRBJ2-1, with TRBD1 as a possible D gene (6 bases). Trimming stripped 7 bases from V and 7 bases from J, with 20 bases between. Germline CDR1 MNHEY, CDR2 SMNVEV (reference sequence). The CDR3 spans 15 residues. Written as DNA, the CDR3 is TGTGCCAGCACTCCTCATGGGGGCCTGGTGAATGAGCAGTTCTTC. Translated: CASTPHGGLVNEQFF.

The V and J genes are TRBV7-7 and TRBJ2-5, with a possible D match to TRBD1 (5 bases). The V and J ends lost 0 bases and 5 bases respectively, with 16 bases between them. CDR3 size: 16 residues. CDR1 is SSHAT, CDR2 FNYEAQ, per germline (reference sequence). The CDR3 coding sequence is TGTGCCAGCAGCTTAGCGCGCGGCAGGGAAGGGGAGACCCAGTACTTC. The encoded protein is CASSLARGREGETQYF.

J is TRBJ1-4 and V is TRBV27, with 9 bases matching TRBD1. The CDR3 totals 21 residues. Germline CDR1 MNHEY, CDR2 SMNVEV (reference sequence). Trimming removed 2 bases from V and 5 bases from J; junction bases left unmatched: 21. The CDR3 region has the DNA TGTGCCAGCAGTTTACGGGGCCGGGACAGGGTCCTTGGATGGTGGAATGAAAAACTGTTTTTT. This translates into CASSLRGRDRVLGWWNEKLFF.

This chain joins TRBV19 and TRBJ2-5; 11 bases line up with TRBD1. From germline, CDR1 is LNHDA and CDR2 SQIVND (reference sequence). The CDR3 totals 17 residues. The ends lost 5 bases at V and 5 bases at J; junction bases unmatched: 13. CDR3 amino acids: CASSPRGTGGARETQYF. DNA of the CDR3: TGTGCCAGTAGTCCCAGGGGGACAGGGGGTGCAAGGGAGACCCAGTACTTC.

This clone was recorded once. This sequence joins TRBV7-9 and TRBJ1-1; D call uncertain. This CDR3 comprises 12 residues. From germline, CDR1 is SEHNR and CDR2 FQNEAQ (reference sequence). V lost 5 bases and J lost 5, with 9 bases in between. CDR3 region: CASSAGDTEAFF. CDR3 nucleotide sequence: TGTGCCAGCAGCGCGGGAGATACTGAAGCTTTCTTT.

The chain carries TRBV9 and TRBJ2-3; TRBD2 aligns across 11 bases. V gave up 1 base and J gave up 0 bases; unmatched junction bases: 7. The CDR3 covers 18 residues. From germline, CDR1 is SGDLS and CDR2 YYNGEE. The CDR3 is CASSVQPSGGISTDTQYF. CDR3 DNA: TGTGCCAGCAGCGTACAACCTAGCGGGGGGATTAGCACAGATACGCAGTATTTT.

This rearrangement joins TRBV10-2 to TRBJ1-2; 7 bases map to TRBD1. The V segment lost 4 bases and the J segment 5 bases; nucleotides outside the gene matches: 10. CDR3 length equals 15 residues. Germline V gene sequence: CDR1 WSHSY, CDR2 SAAADI. This chain's CDR3 is CASSGSRDSVYGYTF. The CDR3 coding sequence is TGCGCCAGCAGTGGAAGCCGGGACAGCGTATATGGCTACACCTTC.

This chain links TRBV28 with TRBJ2-7; perhaps TRBD2 as D (5 bases). Germline V gene lookup returns CDR1 MDHEN and CDR2 SYDVKM. Trimming removed 6 bases at V and 2 bases at J, with 17 bases between. The CDR3 runs to 15 residues. In DNA, the CDR3 is TGTGCCAGCAGGGGAGCCTGGACCTTGACCTACGAGCAGTACTTC. Encoded protein: CASRGAWTLTYEQYF. Filled out from reference TRBV28 and TRBJ2-7, the complete variable domain reads DVKVTQSSRYLVKRTGEKVFLECVQDMDHENMFWYRQDPGLGLRLIYFSYDVKMKEKGDIPEGYSVSREKKERFSLILESASTNQTSMYLCASRGAWTLTYEQYFGPGTRLTVT.

The chain recombines TRBV14 with TRBJ1-1; a weak D match, TRBD1 (6 bases). Germline V gives CDR1 SGHDN, CDR2 FVKESK. Trimming removed 0 bases at V and 4 bases at J, with 21 bases between. CDR3 size: 18 residues. The CDR3 region is CASSQDEGPGVAFTEAFF. The CDR3 bases are TGTGCCAGCAGCCAAGATGAAGGACCAGGGGTGGCGTTCACTGAAGCTTTCTTT.

This clone appeared a few times. The chain uses TRBV29-1 and TRBJ2-7, with D possibly TRBD2 on 5 matching bases. Trimming stripped 4 bases from V and 0 bases from J, with 13 bases between. The CDR3 totals 14 residues. The germline V gene has CDR1 SQVTM and CDR2 ANQGSEA. Written as DNA, the CDR3 is TGCAGCGTTGTCCCCCGGGATCGCTCCTACGAGCAGTACTTC. Its protein is CSVVPRDRSYEQYF.